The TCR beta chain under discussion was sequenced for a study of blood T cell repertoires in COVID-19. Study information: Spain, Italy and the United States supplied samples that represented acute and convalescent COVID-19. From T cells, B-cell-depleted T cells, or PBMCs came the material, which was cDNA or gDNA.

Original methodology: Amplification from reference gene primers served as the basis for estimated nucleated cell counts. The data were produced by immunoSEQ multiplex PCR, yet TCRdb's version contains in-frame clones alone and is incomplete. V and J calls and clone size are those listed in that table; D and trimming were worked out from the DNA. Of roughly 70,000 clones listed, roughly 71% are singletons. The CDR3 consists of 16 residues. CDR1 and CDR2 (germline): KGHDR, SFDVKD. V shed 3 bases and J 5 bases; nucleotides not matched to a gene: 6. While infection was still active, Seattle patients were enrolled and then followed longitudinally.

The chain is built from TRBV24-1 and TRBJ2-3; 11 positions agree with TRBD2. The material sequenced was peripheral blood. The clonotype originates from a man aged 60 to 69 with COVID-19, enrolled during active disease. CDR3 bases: TGTGCCACCAGTGATCCACTAGCGGGAGTGGTAGATACGCAGTATTTT. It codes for CATSDPLAGVVDTQYF.